What follows describes a single T cell receptor (beta chain). Its antigen is undetermined. This record belongs to a study of cytomegalovirus exposure and HLA in healthy donors. Turning to the study itself: The 120 validation repertoires were reported in a later analysis to have been generated on the same platform as the 666 first-cohort repertoires. Broader study findings: In vitro experiments confirmed that a few CMV-associated chains were specific for CMV antigens. The authors enumerated 164 TCR beta chains as linked to cytomegalovirus.

The CDR3 is 18 residues long. J lost 3 bases, V lost 1 base, and 11 bases had no gene match. Germline CDR1 is LGHNA and CDR2 is YNFKEQ. Some clones are missing from TCRdb's copy, which holds only in-frame ones; the method was immunoSEQ multiplex PCR. The profile covers some 230,000 clones, with 80% to 95% appearing a single time and around 1% taken by the ten largest. Sequences were obtained from PBMCs. V and J are TRBV4-2 and TRBJ2-3; 9 nucleotides match TRBD2. This sequence originates from a woman between 18 and 30 years old in good health and CMV-seronegative. CDR3 in DNA: TGTGCCAGCAGCCAAGTAGGGGTAGCGGGAGTAGGGACAGATACGCAGTATTTT. Protein sequence: CASSQVGVAGVGTDTQYF.